The sequence of this TCR beta chain was determined in a study of blood T cells in healthy people across ages. Study context: Per two T cells, template switching captured roughly one barcoded beta molecule.

This CDR3 contains 16 residues. Unmatched junction bases numbered 8, after V lost 5 bases and J lost 5 bases. CDR1 and CDR2 from the germline V gene are SNHLY and FYNNEI. It was with a sample-barcoded 5' primer and a J-beta primer mix that a second PCR of roughly 6 to 11 cycles was run. One entry per CDR3 protein, called by TCRdb with MiXCR from the 5' RACE reads. The sample includes some 690,000 distinct CDR3 sequences, 20% to 25% of them seen just once. General study results and limits: The unsorted PBMCs prevented any conclusive comparison of naive versus antigen-experienced cells.

A note on this clonotype: Its matching antigen is unknown.

Sequencing was carried out using blood. This clonotype was sampled from a man between 65 and 85 years old in good health. The genes are TRBV2 and TRBJ2-5; 13 nucleotides align to TRBD2. CDR3 residues: CASSPRTSGGVETQYF. The CDR3 DNA is TGTGCCAGCAGTCCACGGACTAGCGGGGGAGTTGAGACCCAGTACTTC.